The rows below give T cell receptor beta chains drawn from one sample of a study of cytomegalovirus exposure and HLA in healthy donors. TCRdb keeps only in-frame clones here, not all; method: immunoSEQ multiplex PCR. The sample lists tens of thousands of clones; about 94% were seen once. Sequenced: PBMCs. Source of these receptors: a woman in her twenties or thirties in good health and CMV-seropositive. Each CDR3 is given with its conserved first and last residue. Fields, in order: clone size, J gene, V gene, D gene, CDR3 DNA, CDR3 protein. D genes are given only for firm matches. Only some rows state a clone size, as once, few, many or a class for expanded clones.

.,TRBJ1-5,TRBV6-5,.,TGTGCCAGCAGCCGGTCTTCAAATCAGCCCCAGCATTTT,CASSRSSNQPQHF
.,TRBJ1-1,TRBV9,.,TGTGCCAGCAGCGTAGCCCAGAACACTGAAGCTTTCTTT,CASSVAQNTEAFF
.,TRBJ1-1,TRBV6-6,TRBD1,TGTGCCAGCCCACCGGCGGGACAGGGTGAAGCTTTCTTT,CASPPAGQGEAFF
.,TRBJ2-1,TRBV5-1,TRBD2,TGCGCCAGCAGACGCGCGGGAGGGGCCGGCCATGAGCAGTTCTTC,CASRRAGGAGHEQFF
.,TRBJ2-7,TRBV5-1,TRBD1,TGCGCCAGCAGATTCCGGGACAGGGGCCCCAGCGAGCAGTACTTC,CASRFRDRGPSEQYF
.,TRBJ1-5,TRBV15,.,TGTGCCACCAGCAGGTCTCAGGAATATAGCAATCAGCCCCAGCATTTT,CATSRSQEYSNQPQHF
.,TRBJ2-7,TRBV5-1,TRBD2,TGCGCCAGCAGCTTGGTCACGGGACTACTTTACGAGCAGTACTTC,CASSLVTGLLYEQYF
once,TRBJ2-1,TRBV5-1,TRBD1,TGCGCCAGCAGCTCAACGGGACAGGGGGGCAATGAGCAGTTCTTC,CASSSTGQGGNEQFF
.,TRBJ1-1,TRBV25-1,.,TGTGCCAGCAGTGAAGCCCCCGGGACATCGCCGGGGAGCACTGAAGCTTTCTTT,CASSEAPGTSPGSTEAFF
.,TRBJ1-3,TRBV5-6,.,TGTGCCAGCAGATCCGACAGGGGAAACACCATATATTTT,CASRSDRGNTIYF
few,TRBJ2-7,TRBV9,.,TGTGCCAGCAGCGCCACAGGGTCCGGCTACGAGCAGTACTTC,CASSATGSGYEQYF
.,TRBJ2-5,TRBV11-2,.,TGTGCCAGCAGCTTAGATCCGGTCGGGTCACGTCTCCAAGAGACCCAGTACTTC,CASSLDPVGSRLQETQYF
.,TRBJ1-2,TRBV28,TRBD1,TGTGCCAGCAGTAAGACAGGGCTCTATGGCTACACCTTC,CASSKTGLYGYTF
.,TRBJ1-2,TRBV6-6,TRBD1,TGTGCCAGCCAGGGGGCGGGGTCGGGGGACTATGGCTACACCTTC,CASQGAGSGDYGYTF
.,TRBJ1-2,TRBV5-6,TRBD1,TGTGCCAGCAGCGGGGACAGTGGCTACACCTTC,CASSGDSGYTF
.,TRBJ2-2,TRBV29-1,.,TGCAGCGTGCGCCCCGGAGGAGACACCGGGGAGCTGTTTTTT,CSVRPGGDTGELFF
.,TRBJ1-2,TRBV5-1,.,TGCGCCAGCAGCCCCATTTTTGGAGGGACGGATGGCTACACCTTC,CASSPIFGGTDGYTF
.,TRBJ2-5,TRBV9,TRBD1,TGTGCCAGCAGCGTAGCACCCAGGGGGCAATGGGAGACCCAGTACTTC,CASSVAPRGQWETQYF
.,TRBJ2-7,TRBV19,.,TGTGCCACCCAGGGACTGGGCTACGAGCAGTACTTC,CATQGLGYEQYF
.,TRBJ2-3,TRBV28,TRBD2,TGTGCCAGCAGTTTAGTGTTTGGGACTAGCCGGTTCCCCCCCGAGAATACGCAGTATTTT,CASSLVFGTSRFPPENTQYF
.,TRBJ1-2,TRBV6-6,TRBD1,TGTGCCAGCAGTTACTCCGGGACAGGGGTTGGCTACACCTTC,CASSYSGTGVGYTF
once,TRBJ1-2,TRBV7-2,TRBD1,TGTGCCAGCAGCCCACCAACAGGGGGCCTCAAGAATGGCTACACCTTC,CASSPPTGGLKNGYTF
.,TRBJ2-7,TRBV5-1,.,TGCGCCAGCAGCTCACCGGGGGCCTACGAGCAGTACTTC,CASSSPGAYEQYF
few,TRBJ2-1,TRBV7-2,TRBD1,TGTGCCAGCAGCTTAGTTGGGGGACAGACTAATGAGCAGTTCTTC,CASSLVGGQTNEQFF
.,TRBJ1-4,TRBV30,TRBD1,TGTGCCTGGGGACAGGGAGAAAAACTGTTTTTT,CAWGQGEKLFF
few,TRBJ1-2,TRBV28,TRBD1,TGTGCCACCCAGTTTAACCCGTGGACAGGGGGCTCGGGCTACACCTTC,CATQFNPWTGGSGYTF
.,TRBJ2-2,TRBV5-6,.,TGTGCCAGCAGCCATCTTTGGGGGCGCCCCGGGGAGCTGTTTTTT,CASSHLWGRPGELFF
.,TRBJ1-1,TRBV11-2,.,TGTGCCAGCAGCTTAGCGGGAAGATCAGTAGGACCGGGGGTTGAAGCTTTCTTT,CASSLAGRSVGPGVEAFF
.,TRBJ1-2,TRBV30,TRBD1,TGTGCCTGGAGTAGGGACAGGTTGCCCTATGGCTACACCTTC,CAWSRDRLPYGYTF
.,TRBJ1-5,TRBV29-1,.,TGCAGCGTTGAGTCTGGGCCCGGGAGAGCCCAGCATTTT,CSVESGPGRAQHF
.,TRBJ1-2,TRBV7-2,.,TGTGCCAGCAGCCCCCAGAGGGGCTACACCTTC,CASSPQRGYTF
.,TRBJ2-4,TRBV14,TRBD2,TGTGCCAGCAGCCAAGATGCGGCCGGGACTAGCGGGAGATTGGGAAACATTCAGTACTTC,CASSQDAAGTSGRLGNIQYF
.,TRBJ2-1,TRBV19,.,TGTGCCAGTAGTATAGCTGGTAGCCTGAGAACCGAGCAGTTCTTC,CASSIAGSLRTEQFF
.,TRBJ2-7,TRBV30,.,TGTGCCTGGAGTACTCTATGGGAGCAGTACTTC,CAWSTLWEQYF
.,TRBJ1-2,TRBV7-2,.,TGTGCCAGCAGCCCTACGGACAGTTGGTGCACCTTC,CASSPTDSWCTF
.,TRBJ2-1,TRBV4-2,TRBD2,TGTGCCACGACTAGCGGGAAGAATGAGCAGTTCTTC,CATTSGKNEQFF
.,TRBJ2-1,TRBV6-4,TRBD2,TGTGCCAGCAGTGAAGGGACTAGCGGGAGGGGTGAGCAGTTCTTC,CASSEGTSGRGEQFF
.,TRBJ1-2,TRBV11-2,TRBD1,TGTGCCAGCAGCTTAGGGCAGGGGGAAGGCTACACCTTC,CASSLGQGEGYTF
.,TRBJ2-5,TRBV28,TRBD1,TGTGCCAGCAGTTTACTGGACAGGGTCGCTGAGACCCAGTACTTC,CASSLLDRVAETQYF
few,TRBJ1-2,TRBV19,TRBD1,TGTGCCAGTAAGGGGACAGATAACTATGGCTACACCTTC,CASKGTDNYGYTF
.,TRBJ2-2,TRBV28,TRBD2,TGTGCCAGCGCCAGACTAGCGGGGGGGACCGGTCCCGGGGAGCTGTTTTTT,CASARLAGGTGPGELFF
.,TRBJ1-1,TRBV28,.,TGTGCCAGCAGTTTTAACAGGGAAGAGCGATCCACTGAAGCTTTCTTT,CASSFNREERSTEAFF
few,TRBJ1-1,TRBV9,.,TGTGCCAGCAGCGTATCCGGAGGGTTTAGCACTGAAGCTTTCTTT,CASSVSGGFSTEAFF
.,TRBJ2-3,TRBV15,TRBD1,TGTGCCACCAGCAGGCGCAGGACAGGGATAGACACAGATACGCAGTATTTT,CATSRRRTGIDTDTQYF
few,TRBJ2-1,TRBV9,.,TGTGCCAGCAGCGTAGGAGGTAGCTCTGGTGAGCAGTTCTTC,CASSVGGSSGEQFF
few,TRBJ1-5,TRBV30,.,TGTGCCTGGAGTGGGGGACAAAGCGTCCAGCCCCAGCATTTT,CAWSGGQSVQPQHF
once,TRBJ2-3,TRBV11-2,TRBD2,TGTGCCAGCAGCAGTCTCCGGGGAGCGGGAGGAGCAGATACGCAGTATTTT,CASSSLRGAGGADTQYF
.,TRBJ2-7,TRBV2,TRBD2,TGTGCCAGCAGTGTGGGCGGGAGCATCGCCTACGAGCAGTACTTC,CASSVGGSIAYEQYF